This T cell receptor beta chain was sequenced in a study of cytomegalovirus exposure and HLA in healthy donors. Study-level findings and limits: The study designated roughly 160 TCR beta chains cytomegalovirus-associated. In a later analysis, at a false discovery rate of 0.05, roughly 18,000 TCR beta sequences were associated with HLA alleles.

V was shortened by 1 base and J by 7 bases, with 11 bases between the two germline ends. Germline CDR1 is SNHLY and CDR2 is FYNNEI. The CDR3 totals 15 residues. The PCR contained 60 Vbeta and 13 Jbeta primers. TCRdb's table, derived via immunoSEQ multiplex PCR, lists solely in-frame clones and lacks some. The sample yields some 130,000 clones, 85% to 90% seen once. As regards this clone: Its target is unknown.

Sequences were obtained from PBMCs. The sequence was collected from a woman aged 25 to 39 in good health and CMV-seronegative. The V call is TRBV2, the J call TRBJ1-6; D may be TRBD1 (5 bases). Here the CDR3 DNA reads TGTGCCAGCAGTGAAGTGGCAGGGTGGAATTCACCCCTCCACTTT. This sequence encodes CASSEVAGWNSPLHF.